This TCR beta chain was obtained from a study of T-cell reconstitution after alpha-beta-depleted transplantation in children. Construction of the TCRbeta library involved unique molecular identifiers. TCRdb reprocessed the PCR reads with MiXCR, giving one entry per CDR3 protein. The table includes 260,000 or so distinct CDR3 sequences, about 12% detected once. Germline V gene data show CDR1 as MDHEN and CDR2 as SYDVKM. V was trimmed by 5 bases and J by 5 bases, leaving 15 bases between them. The CDR3 covers 15 residues. The sequence came from a human donor who donated a stem cell graft to a child with acute lymphoblastic leukemia. The chain joins TRBV28 to TRBJ2-2; TRBD1 is a possible D gene (7 bases). Sample: PBMCs from the stem cell graft donor, taken from the stem cell graft. CDR3 sequence (DNA): TGTGCCAGCAGTACCCGACAGGGAGGAACCGGGGAGCTGTTTTTT. It encodes CASSTRQGGTGELFF.